The clone carrying this T cell receptor beta chain was counted a single time. The source of the sample is a study of technical replicates of blood from several donors. The repertoire was sequenced with immunoSEQ multiplex PCR; TCRdb's copy has only in-frame clones and lacks some. The data contain about 71,000 clones, approximately 87% of them singletons. The sequenced sample consisted of PBMCs. This receptor was identified in a human donor in good health. Some clones in this sample may be carry-over from other donors' samples.

This chain's CDR3 is CASSLSGRREETQYF. The CDR3 DNA follows: TGTGCCAGCAGTTTGAGCGGGAGGAGGGAAGAGACCCAGTACTTC. This chain links TRBV27 with TRBJ2-5; 9 bases are a match to TRBD2. The CDR3 runs to 15 residues. The junction had 5 bases not matched to a gene; V was cut back by 3 bases and J by 3 bases. CDR1 is MNHEY, CDR2 SMNVEV, per germline (reference sequence).